The rows below give T cell receptor beta chains drawn from one sample of a study of CD8 T cells in Susac syndrome. TCRdb re-analysed the immunoSEQ multiplex PCR reads in MiXCR, keeping a single row per CDR3 protein. The data show around 140,000 distinct CDR3 sequences, 85% to 95% seen once. The sample comprised CD4+ T cells from PBMCs. These receptors were obtained from a human donor with multiple sclerosis. Both conserved end residues are part of each CDR3. The D gene is left open where the match is weak.

TRBD1 TRBJ2-5 TRBV24-1 CATSDMGQKGTQYF
TRBD1 TRBJ1-2 TRBV27 CASSPNPGTGSGYTF
TRBD1 TRBJ2-3 TRBV9 CASGQGAIDTQYF
NA TRBJ1-5 TRBV20-1 CSARGDGKWEQPQHF
NA TRBJ2-5 TRBV29-1 CSVGDNRSGAQYF
NA TRBJ2-5 TRBV12-3/TRBV12-4 CASTLGTVKETQYF
NA TRBJ2-7 TRBV24-1 CATSDSGQPTYEQYF
NA TRBJ2-7 TRBV9 CASSVGGSQGEQYF
NA TRBJ1-2 TRBV6-1 CASSQGRYGYTF
TRBD1 TRBJ2-5 TRBV24-1 CATSGSGQGQETQYF
NA TRBJ1-2 TRBV5-1 CASSFGPARGYTF
NA TRBJ1-1 TRBV20-1 CSARFGTNTEAFF
NA TRBJ2-7 TRBV3-1 CASSPRAGPEQYF
TRBD2 TRBJ2-1 TRBV14 CASSQRTLAGPTARSYNEQFF
TRBD2 TRBJ2-3 TRBV29-1 CSVSGGRGTDTQYF
NA TRBJ2-3 TRBV5-1 CASSLDGASTDTQYF
NA TRBJ2-3 TRBV4-3 CASSQVLASTDTQYF
NA TRBJ2-5 TRBV3-1 CASTLEETQYF
NA TRBJ1-1 TRBV18 CASSPALRNTEAFF
NA TRBJ2-7 TRBV30 CAWSVKGPYEQYF
TRBD1 TRBJ1-2 TRBV18 CASSPGQGASGYTF
NA TRBJ1-2 TRBV6-6 CASNSDRYYGYTF
NA TRBJ1-1 TRBV30 CAFSENTEAFF
NA TRBJ2-1 TRBV2 CASKKNRGGYNEQFF
TRBD2 TRBJ2-1 TRBV9 CASTGLAGGVNEQFF
NA TRBJ1-2 TRBV20-1 CSSELANYGYTF
TRBD1 TRBJ1-1 TRBV12-3/TRBV12-4 CASSLWTGGLRNTEAFF
NA TRBJ2-7 TRBV10-3 CAISSGGYEQYF
TRBD2 TRBJ2-7 TRBV12-3/TRBV12-4 CASRFGGGVYEQYF
TRBD2 TRBJ2-1 TRBV10-2 CASSDVAGGRDEQFF
TRBD2 TRBJ2-1 TRBV28 CASSIPGLGAANEQFF
TRBD2 TRBJ2-7 TRBV3-1 CASSRTSGSNEQYF
TRBD1 TRBJ2-6 TRBV6-1 CATHWGTALSGANVLTF
TRBD2 TRBJ2-2 TRBV20-1 CSARLGLAGYFSGELFF
TRBD2 TRBJ2-5 TRBV5-1 CASSFQAGGEETQYF
NA TRBJ1-5 TRBV7-9 CASSFGGQTGNQPQHF
TRBD1 TRBJ1-2 TRBV4-3 CASSQPTGLDRGRSGYTF
TRBD2 TRBJ2-3 TRBV7-2 CASSLQSSGTDTQYF
NA TRBJ2-7 TRBV28 CASNRGYEQYF
NA TRBJ1-6 TRBV3-1 CASSHNNSPLHF
TRBD1 TRBJ2-1 TRBV12-3/TRBV12-4 CASIDRDRGGYEQFF
TRBD1 TRBJ1-2 TRBV29-1 CSAAGQGDYGYTF
NA TRBJ1-3 TRBV13 CASSLNLGVDTIYF
NA TRBJ2-7 TRBV20-1 CSARVPTSPFYEQYF
NA TRBJ2-2 TRBV29-1 CSHREHGELFF
NA TRBJ1-2 TRBV2 CASRERGQGSYGYTF
TRBD1 TRBJ2-5 TRBV30 CAWSSRDRVGQETQYF